The rows below give T cell receptor beta chains drawn from one sample of a study of T cell responses to AZD1222 COVID-19 vaccine. Here immunoSEQ multiplex PCR was the method, and the copy in TCRdb shows in-frame clones only, minus some. Among 77,000 or so clones listed, 80% to 90% were seen once. The sample consisted of peripheral blood, taken on day 0 of AZD1222 vaccination. Every receptor here comes from an adult in good health. Both conserved end residues are part of each CDR3. Each record gives: CDR3 protein, CDR3 DNA, V gene, J gene, D gene, clone size. The D gene is left open where the match is weak. Not every row has a clone size; where given, it reads once, few, many or a size class.

CSVAESSDEQYF	TGCAGCGTTGCTGAGAGCAGCGACGAGCAGTACTTC	TRBV29-1	TRBJ2-7	-	few
CASSQDGVASGNTIYF	TGTGCCAGCAGCCAAGATGGGGTGGCGTCCGGAAACACCATATATTTT	TRBV3-1/TRBV3-2	TRBJ1-3	-	-
CASGLVSRVKRAKNIQYF	TGTGCTAGTGGTTTGGTATCTCGTGTAAAACGAGCCAAAAACATTCAGTACTTC	TRBV12-5	TRBJ2-4	-	-
CASTWGHGTDTQYF	TGTGCCAGCACTTGGGGGCACGGTACAGATACGCAGTATTTT	TRBV25-1	TRBJ2-3	-	-
CASSRSQGGRGSDEQFF	TGTGCCAGCAGTCGTAGCCAGGGCGGGAGGGGGAGTGACGAGCAGTTCTTC	TRBV28	TRBJ2-1	TRBD2	-
CASSLRQGLYEQYF	TGTGCCAGCAGTTTAAGGCAGGGGCTCTACGAGCAGTACTTC	TRBV28	TRBJ2-7	-	-
CASSLVTSGTYEQYF	TGCGCCAGCAGCCTGGTGACTAGCGGGACCTACGAGCAGTACTTC	TRBV5-1	TRBJ2-7	TRBD2	few
CASHTSRETDEQFF	TGTGCCAGCCACACTAGCCGTGAGACGGATGAGCAGTTCTTC	TRBV6-5	TRBJ2-1	-	many
CASSLTEGGGYGYTF	TGTGCCAGCAGTCTAACGGAAGGGGGCGGGTATGGCTACACCTTC	TRBV6-5	TRBJ1-2	TRBD1	-
CASSLTGPSYNEQFF	TGTGCCAGCAGCTTGACAGGGCCCTCTTACAATGAGCAGTTCTTC	TRBV7-3	TRBJ2-1	TRBD1	-
CASSLGGTANNEQFF	TGTGCCAGCAGCTTAGGGGGGACTGCTAACAATGAGCAGTTCTTC	TRBV11-2	TRBJ2-1	-	-
CASSHRPSSYEQYF	TGTGCCAGCAGCCACAGACCGAGCTCCTACGAGCAGTACTTC	TRBV2	TRBJ2-7	-	-
CASSPVSGQETQYF	TGTGCCAGCAGCCCCGTAAGCGGCCAAGAGACCCAGTACTTC	TRBV7-9	TRBJ2-5	-	-
CASSPGTGRSGNTIYF	TGTGCCAGCAGTCCGGGGACAGGGCGCTCTGGAAACACCATATATTTT	TRBV28	TRBJ1-3	TRBD1	-
CASSPLDRVYEQYF	TGTGCCAGCAGCCCCCTGGACAGGGTCTACGAGCAGTACTTC	TRBV7-3	TRBJ2-7	TRBD1	few
CASRGQLNSPLHF	TGTGCCAGCAGGGGACAGTTGAATTCACCCCTCCACTTT	TRBV6-5	TRBJ1-6	TRBD1	-
CASSHRERELFF	TGTGCCAGCAGCCACCGGGAGAGGGAGCTGTTTTTT	TRBV12-3/TRBV12-4	TRBJ2-2	-	-
CASSPQREPRTQYF	TGTGCCAGCTCACCACAGCGGGAGCCAAGGACCCAGTACTTC	TRBV18	TRBJ2-5	TRBD2	once
CASSSIGQGGSETQYF	TGTGCCAGCAGCTCTATCGGACAGGGAGGATCGGAGACCCAGTACTTC	TRBV5-6	TRBJ2-5	TRBD1	-
CASSGTGVLQPQHF	TGTGCCAGCAGCGGGACAGGGGTCCTCCAGCCCCAGCATTTT	TRBV2	TRBJ1-5	TRBD1	-
CASSIVKGYLGKLFF	TGTGCCAGTAGTATTGTCAAGGGCTATCTGGGGAAACTGTTTTTT	TRBV19	TRBJ1-4	-	-
CASRRQSHNEKLFF	TGTGCCAGTAGACGACAGTCCCATAATGAAAAACTGTTTTTT	TRBV19	TRBJ1-4	-	-
CASSKRQGYYEQYF	TGTGCCAGCAGCAAAAGACAGGGCTACTACGAGCAGTACTTC	TRBV5-4	TRBJ2-7	TRBD1	-
CASSEYVRADSPLHF	TGTGCCAGCAGTGAATACGTTAGGGCAGATTCACCCCTCCACTTT	TRBV2	TRBJ1-6	-	-
CASSSSDSYEQYF	TGTGCCAGCAGTTCGAGCGACTCCTACGAGCAGTACTTC	TRBV28	TRBJ2-7	-	-
CASRRETGPYGYTF	TGTGCCAGCAGGCGAGAGACAGGGCCCTATGGCTACACCTTC	TRBV6-1	TRBJ1-2	TRBD1	-
CASSPRDNEKLFF	TGTGCCAGCTCACCGAGGGATAATGAAAAACTGTTTTTT	TRBV18	TRBJ1-4	-	-
CSASVRATSRYNEQFF	TGCAGTGCTAGTGTAAGAGCGACTAGCCGATACAATGAGCAGTTCTTC	TRBV20-1	TRBJ2-1	TRBD2	-
CASSQDRLAGRNGDTQYF	TGTGCCAGCAGCCAAGATCGGCTAGCGGGGCGCAACGGGGATACGCAGTATTTT	TRBV14	TRBJ2-3	TRBD2	-
CATQGGFEQFF	TGTGCCACTCAGGGGGGGTTTGAGCAGTTCTTC	TRBV24-1	TRBJ2-1	-	-
CASSSQALHNTEAFF	TGTGCCAGCAGCTCACAGGCCCTACACAACACTGAAGCTTTCTTT	TRBV5-4	TRBJ1-1	-	-
CALAGGTETQYF	TGCGCACTAGCGGGAGGAACAGAGACCCAGTACTTC	TRBV29-1	TRBJ2-5	TRBD2	-
CASSAGGGYEQYF	TGTGCCAGTAGTGCCGGGGGGGGATACGAGCAGTACTTC	TRBV19	TRBJ2-7	TRBD2	-
CASSFDRVNTEAFF	TGTGCCAGCAGCTTTGACAGGGTGAACACTGAAGCTTTCTTT	TRBV11-2	TRBJ1-1	TRBD1	-
CASSPDRVNSPLHF	TGTGCCAGTAGTCCGGACAGGGTAAATTCACCCCTCCACTTT	TRBV19	TRBJ1-6	TRBD1	few
CASSVEGYQPQHF	TGTGCCAGCAGCGTAGAGGGTTATCAGCCCCAGCATTTT	TRBV7-9	TRBJ1-5	-	-
CASSQEWGALNTEAFF	TGCGCCAGCAGCCAAGAGTGGGGGGCTTTAAACACTGAAGCTTTCTTT	TRBV4-1	TRBJ1-1	-	-
CASSPQGNTEAFF	TGTGCCAGCAGCCCACAGGGGAACACTGAAGCTTTCTTT	TRBV6-5	TRBJ1-1	-	few
CASSEGRAGGGYTF	TGTGCCAGCAGTGAGGGCAGGGCCGGGGGAGGCTACACCTTC	TRBV25-1	TRBJ1-2	-	once
CASSYGGYEQYF	TGTGCCAGCAGTTATGGGGGATACGAGCAGTACTTC	TRBV27	TRBJ2-7	-	-
CASSYSSREGTDTQYF	TGTGCCAGCAGTTACTCGAGTCGGGAAGGCACAGATACGCAGTATTTT	TRBV6-5	TRBJ2-3	-	-
CASSRRTGADTGELFF	TGTGCCAGCTCACGACGGACAGGGGCAGACACCGGGGAGCTGTTTTTT	TRBV18	TRBJ2-2	TRBD1	-
CASSQGPGVAYEQYF	TGTGCCAGCAGCCAGGGACCAGGGGTCGCCTACGAGCAGTACTTC	TRBV14	TRBJ2-7	-	once
CASSQIARTSSNYGYTF	TGCGCCAGCAGCCAAATCGCTAGGACATCTAGTAACTATGGCTACACCTTC	TRBV4-1	TRBJ1-2	-	-
CASTAPEVYQPQHF	TGTGCCAGCACCGCTCCGGAGGTTTATCAGCCCCAGCATTTT	TRBV6-6	TRBJ1-5	-	-
CASSGLAGANEQFF	TGTGCCAGCAGCGGACTAGCGGGAGCCAATGAGCAGTTCTTC	TRBV6-5	TRBJ2-1	TRBD2	once
CASSLGREGGYTF	TGCGCCAGCAGCTTGGGCAGGGAAGGTGGCTACACCTTC	TRBV5-1	TRBJ1-2	-	-
CSASEGPQGANYGYTF	TGCAGTGCTAGTGAAGGTCCCCAGGGGGCTAACTATGGCTACACCTTC	TRBV20-1	TRBJ1-2	TRBD1	-
CASSLWGALNYGYTF	TGTGCCAGCAGTTTATGGGGGGCTTTAAACTATGGCTACACCTTC	TRBV27	TRBJ1-2	-	-
CASSELETGIVYGYTF	TGTGCCAGCAGTGAATTGGAGACAGGGATTGTCTATGGCTACACCTTC	TRBV2	TRBJ1-2	TRBD1	-
CASRYTGVRYGYTF	TGTGCCAGCAGGTACACAGGGGTTCGGTATGGCTACACCTTC	TRBV28	TRBJ1-2	TRBD1	-
CASSQVRQGVSYEQYF	TGTGCCAGCAGTCAAGTCCGACAGGGGGTCTCCTACGAGCAGTACTTC	TRBV6-1	TRBJ2-7	TRBD1	-
CASSQDRDNEKLFF	TGTGCCAGCAGCCAAGACAGGGACAATGAAAAACTGTTTTTT	TRBV3-1/TRBV3-2	TRBJ1-4	-	-
CASSGGGRAEPQHF	TGTGCCAGCAGCGGAGGAGGAAGAGCTGAGCCCCAGCATTTT	TRBV9	TRBJ1-5	-	-